This T cell receptor (beta chain) originates from a study of shared clonotypes between healthy human individuals. Points from the study as a whole: Several donors shared 4.5% to 6.5% of their naive CD4 clonotypes. Only blood was sampled; tissue repertoires likely differ.

Concerning this clone: The antigen is not known.

Sequencing used immunoSEQ multiplex PCR; TCRdb keeps in-frame clones, though not all of them. The sample gives 950,000 to 1,300,000 clones, approximately 70% of which show up once; nearly 1.5% is in the top ten. Germline CDR1 is SGHAT and CDR2 is FQNNGV. CDR3 size: 16 residues. V gave up 5 bases and J gave up 1 base; unmatched junction bases: 7. Naive CD45RA+ and memory CD45RA-negative subsets were split from CD4+ cells. Input material: memory CD4+ T cells sorted from blood. Subset denoted: CD45RA-negative fraction. This sequence originates from a man between 18 and 35 years old in good health. This chain links TRBV11-2 with TRBJ2-1, with 8 bases identical to TRBD2. CDR3 sequence reads: CASSAQRGRSYNEQFF. CDR3 bases: TGTGCCAGCAGCGCCCAGCGGGGGAGGTCCTACAATGAGCAGTTCTTC.